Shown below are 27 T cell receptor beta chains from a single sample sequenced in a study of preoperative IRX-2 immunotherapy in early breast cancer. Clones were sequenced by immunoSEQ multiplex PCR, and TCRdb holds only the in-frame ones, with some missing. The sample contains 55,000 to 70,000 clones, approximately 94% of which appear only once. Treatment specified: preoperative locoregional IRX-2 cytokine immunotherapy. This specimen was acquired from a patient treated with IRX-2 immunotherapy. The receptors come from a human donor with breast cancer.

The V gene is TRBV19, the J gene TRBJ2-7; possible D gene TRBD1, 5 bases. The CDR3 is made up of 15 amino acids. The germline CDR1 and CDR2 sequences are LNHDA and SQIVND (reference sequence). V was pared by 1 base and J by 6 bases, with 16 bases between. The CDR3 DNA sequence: TGTGCCAGTAGTATAGTTGCAGGGCCTGATATCGAGCAGTACTTC. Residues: CASSIVAGPDIEQYF.

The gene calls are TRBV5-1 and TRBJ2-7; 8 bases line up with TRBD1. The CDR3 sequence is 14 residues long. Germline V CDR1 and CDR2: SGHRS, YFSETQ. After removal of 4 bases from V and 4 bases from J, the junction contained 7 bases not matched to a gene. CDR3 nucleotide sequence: TGCGCCAGCAGCACCCAGGGGGCGGGGTACGAGCAGTACTTC. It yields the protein CASSTQGAGYEQYF.

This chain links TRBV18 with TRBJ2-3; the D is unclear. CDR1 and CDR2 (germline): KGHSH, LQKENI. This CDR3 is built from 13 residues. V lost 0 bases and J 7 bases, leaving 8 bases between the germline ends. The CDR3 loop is CASSPPSRYTQYF. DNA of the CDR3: TGTGCCAGCTCACCACCCTCTCGGTATACGCAGTATTTT. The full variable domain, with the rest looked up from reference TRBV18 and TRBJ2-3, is NAGVMQNPRHLVRRRGQEARLRCSPMKGHSHVYWYRQLPEEGLKFMVYLQKENIIDESGMPKERFSAEFPKEGPSILRIQQVVRGDSAAYFCASSPPSRYTQYFGPGTRLTVL.

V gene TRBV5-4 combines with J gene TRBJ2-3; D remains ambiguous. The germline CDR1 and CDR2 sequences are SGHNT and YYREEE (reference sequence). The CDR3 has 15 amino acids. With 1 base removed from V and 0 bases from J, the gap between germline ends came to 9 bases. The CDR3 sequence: CASSLSAASTDTQYF. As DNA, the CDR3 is TGTGCCAGCAGCTTGTCCGCGGCTAGCACAGATACGCAGTATTTT.

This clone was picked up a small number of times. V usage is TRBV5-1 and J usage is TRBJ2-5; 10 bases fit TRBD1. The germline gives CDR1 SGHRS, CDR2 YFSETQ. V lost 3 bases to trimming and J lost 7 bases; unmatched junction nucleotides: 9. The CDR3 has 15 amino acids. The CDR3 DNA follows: TGCGCCAGCAGCTGGAGGGGCGGGACAGGGGCGACCCAGTACTTC. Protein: CASSWRGGTGATQYF.

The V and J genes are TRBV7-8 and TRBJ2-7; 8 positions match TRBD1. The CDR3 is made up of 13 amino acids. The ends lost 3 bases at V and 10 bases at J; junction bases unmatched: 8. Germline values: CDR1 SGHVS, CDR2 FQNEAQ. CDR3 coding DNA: TGTGCCAGCAGCTTGACAGACAGGGGTAAACAGTACTTC. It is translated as CASSLTDRGKQYF.

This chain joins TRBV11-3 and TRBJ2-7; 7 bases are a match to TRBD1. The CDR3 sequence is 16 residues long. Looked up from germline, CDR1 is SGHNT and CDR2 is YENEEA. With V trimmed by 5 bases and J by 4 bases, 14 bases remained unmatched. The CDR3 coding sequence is TGTGCCAGCAGCAAGGGGGCGACACGGGAAGGGTACGAGCAGTACTTC. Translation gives CASSKGATREGYEQYF. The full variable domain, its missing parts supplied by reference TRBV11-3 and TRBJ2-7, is EAGVVQSPRYKIIEKKQPVAFWCNPISGHNTLYWYLQNLGQGPELLIRYENEEAVDDSQLPKDRFSAERLKGVDSTLKIQPAELGDSAVYLCASSKGATREGYEQYFGPGTRLTVT.

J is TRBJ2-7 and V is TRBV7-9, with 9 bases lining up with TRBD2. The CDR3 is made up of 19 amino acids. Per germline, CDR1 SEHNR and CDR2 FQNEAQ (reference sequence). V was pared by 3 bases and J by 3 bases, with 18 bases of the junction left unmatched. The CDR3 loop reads CASSLGSTISGSPHYEQYF. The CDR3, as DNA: TGTGCCAGCAGCTTGGGCTCGACTATTAGCGGGAGCCCCCACTACGAGCAGTACTTC.

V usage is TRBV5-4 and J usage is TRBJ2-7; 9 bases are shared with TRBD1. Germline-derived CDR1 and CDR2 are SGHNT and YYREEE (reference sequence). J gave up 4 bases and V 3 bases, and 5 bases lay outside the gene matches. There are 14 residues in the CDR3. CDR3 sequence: CASSSPGQGYEQYF. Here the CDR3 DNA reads TGTGCCAGCAGCTCGCCGGGACAGGGATACGAGCAGTACTTC. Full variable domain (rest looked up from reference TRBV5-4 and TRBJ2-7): ETGVTQSPTHLIKTRGQQVTLRCSSQSGHNTVSWYQQALGQGPQFIFQYYREEENGRGNFPPRFSGLQFPNYSSELNVNALELDDSALYLCASSSPGQGYEQYFGPGTRLTVT.

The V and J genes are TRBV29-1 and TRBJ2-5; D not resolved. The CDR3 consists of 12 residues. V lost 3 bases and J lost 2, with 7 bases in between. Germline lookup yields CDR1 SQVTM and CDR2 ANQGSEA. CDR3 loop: CSVDPAQETQYF. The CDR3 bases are TGCAGCGTTGATCCAGCGCAAGAGACCCAGTACTTC.

This CDR3 reads CASSGGSDDYGYTF. Written as DNA, the CDR3 is TGTGCCAGCAGTGGAGGCTCAGACGACTATGGCTACACCTTC. This rearrangement joins TRBV2 to TRBJ1-2; D uncertain. Trimming left V 4 bases short and J 3 bases short, with 12 bases between. The CDR3 consists of 14 residues. Germline CDR1 and CDR2: SNHLY and FYNNEI.

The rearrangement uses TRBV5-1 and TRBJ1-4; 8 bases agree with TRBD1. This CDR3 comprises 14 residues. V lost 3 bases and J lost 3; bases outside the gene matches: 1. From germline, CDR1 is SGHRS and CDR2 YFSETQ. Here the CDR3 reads CASSSTGANEKLFF. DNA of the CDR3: TGCGCCAGCAGCTCGACAGGGGCTAATGAAAAACTGTTTTTT.

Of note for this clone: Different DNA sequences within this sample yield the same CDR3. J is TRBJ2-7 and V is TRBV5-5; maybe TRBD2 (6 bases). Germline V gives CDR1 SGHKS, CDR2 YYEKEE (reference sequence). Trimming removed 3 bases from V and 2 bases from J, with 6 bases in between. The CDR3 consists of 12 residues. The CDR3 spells CASSSGAYEQYF. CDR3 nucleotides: TGTGCCAGCAGCTCGGGAGCCTACGAGCAGTACTTC.

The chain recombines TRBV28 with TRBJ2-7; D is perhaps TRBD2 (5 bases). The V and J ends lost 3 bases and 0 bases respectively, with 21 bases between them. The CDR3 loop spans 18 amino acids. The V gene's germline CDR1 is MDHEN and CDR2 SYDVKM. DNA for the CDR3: TGTGCCAGCAGTTTCCTCCCTACTAGTCGGCGGAGCTCCTACGAGCAGTACTTC. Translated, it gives CASSFLPTSRRSSYEQYF. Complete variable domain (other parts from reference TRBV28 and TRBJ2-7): DVKVTQSSRYLVKRTGEKVFLECVQDMDHENMFWYRQDPGLGLRLIYFSYDVKMKEKGDIPEGYSVSREKKERFSLILESASTNQTSMYLCASSFLPTSRRSSYEQYFGPGTRLTVT.

CDR3 sequence reads: CASSEFQGPAEAFF. The CDR3 DNA is TGTGCCAGCAGTGAATTTCAGGGTCCCGCTGAAGCTTTCTTT. V is TRBV2 and J is TRBJ1-1; perhaps TRBD1 as D (5 bases). The CDR3 totals 14 residues. Germline values: CDR1 SNHLY, CDR2 FYNNEI. V was clipped by 2 bases and J by 6 bases, with 13 bases between them.

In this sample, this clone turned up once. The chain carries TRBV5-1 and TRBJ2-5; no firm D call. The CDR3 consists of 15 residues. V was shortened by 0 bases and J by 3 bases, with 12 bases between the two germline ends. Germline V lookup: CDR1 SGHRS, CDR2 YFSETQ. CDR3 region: CASSLGFGDKETQYF. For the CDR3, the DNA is TGCGCCAGCAGCTTGGGATTTGGGGATAAAGAGACCCAGTACTTC.

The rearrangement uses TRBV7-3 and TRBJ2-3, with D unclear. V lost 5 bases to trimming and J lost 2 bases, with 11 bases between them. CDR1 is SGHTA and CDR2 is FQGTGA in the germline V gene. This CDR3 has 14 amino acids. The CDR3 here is CASSPGSPTDTQYF. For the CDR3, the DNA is TGTGCCAGCAGCCCCGGGTCACCCACAGATACGCAGTATTTT.

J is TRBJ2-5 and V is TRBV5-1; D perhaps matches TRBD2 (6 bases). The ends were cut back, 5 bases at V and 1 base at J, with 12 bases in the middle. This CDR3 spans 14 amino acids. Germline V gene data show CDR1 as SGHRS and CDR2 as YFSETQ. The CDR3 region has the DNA TGCGCCAGCAGTGTGATGGGGGGCCAAGAGACCCAGTACTTC. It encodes CASSVMGGQETQYF.

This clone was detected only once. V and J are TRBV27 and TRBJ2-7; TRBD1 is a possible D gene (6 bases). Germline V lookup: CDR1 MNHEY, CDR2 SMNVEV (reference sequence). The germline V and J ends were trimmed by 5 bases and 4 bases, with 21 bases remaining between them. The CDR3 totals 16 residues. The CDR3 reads CASSPSQGLASYEQYF. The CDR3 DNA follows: TGTGCCAGCAGTCCATCGCAGGGGTTAGCGTCTTACGAGCAGTACTTC.

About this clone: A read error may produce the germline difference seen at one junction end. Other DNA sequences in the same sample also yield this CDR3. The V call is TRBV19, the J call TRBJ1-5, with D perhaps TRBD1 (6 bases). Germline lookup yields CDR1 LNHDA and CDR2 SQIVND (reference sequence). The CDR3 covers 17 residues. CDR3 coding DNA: TGTGCCAGTAGTATAGTGAGGGGGAACGGTGGCAATCAACCCCAGCATTTT. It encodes CASSIVRGNGGNQPQHF.

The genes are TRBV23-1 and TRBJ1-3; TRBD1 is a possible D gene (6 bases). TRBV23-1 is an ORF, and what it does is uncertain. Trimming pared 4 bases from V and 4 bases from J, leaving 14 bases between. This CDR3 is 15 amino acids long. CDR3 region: CASSRGQGGGNTIYF. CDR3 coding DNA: TGCGCCAGCAGTCGGGGGCAGGGTGGAGGAAACACCATATATTTT.

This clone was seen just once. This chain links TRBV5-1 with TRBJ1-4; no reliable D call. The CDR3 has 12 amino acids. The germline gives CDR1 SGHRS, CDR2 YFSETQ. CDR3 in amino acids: CVSKGGGEKLFF. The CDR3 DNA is TGCGTTAGCAAGGGTGGAGGAGAAAAACTGTTTTTT.

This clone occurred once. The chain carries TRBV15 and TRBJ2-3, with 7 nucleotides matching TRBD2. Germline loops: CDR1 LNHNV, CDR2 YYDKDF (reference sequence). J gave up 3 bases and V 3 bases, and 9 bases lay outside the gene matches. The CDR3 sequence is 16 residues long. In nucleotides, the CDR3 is TGTGCCACCAGCAGGATGAAGCGGGAAACGACAGATACGCAGTATTTT. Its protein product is CATSRMKRETTDTQYF. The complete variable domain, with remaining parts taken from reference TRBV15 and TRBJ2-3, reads DAMVIQNPRYQVTQFGKPVTLSCSQTLNHNVMYWYQQKSSQAPKLLFHYYDKDFNNEADTPDNFQSRRPNTSFCFLDIRSPGLGDTAMYLCATSRMKRETTDTQYFGPGTRLTVL.

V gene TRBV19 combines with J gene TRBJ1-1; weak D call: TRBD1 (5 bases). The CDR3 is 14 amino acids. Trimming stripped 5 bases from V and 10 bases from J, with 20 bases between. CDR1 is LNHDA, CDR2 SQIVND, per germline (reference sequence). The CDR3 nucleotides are TGTGCCAGTAGTGCTGGGGGTCGGGAGAACGGAGCTTTCTTT. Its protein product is CASSAGGRENGAFF.

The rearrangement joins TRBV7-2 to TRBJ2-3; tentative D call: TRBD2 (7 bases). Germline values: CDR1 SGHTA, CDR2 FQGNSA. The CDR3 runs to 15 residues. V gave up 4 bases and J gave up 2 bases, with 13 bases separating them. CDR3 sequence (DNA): TGTGCCAGCAGCTCCTTTGGGGGGGCCACAGATACGCAGTATTTT. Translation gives CASSSFGGATDTQYF. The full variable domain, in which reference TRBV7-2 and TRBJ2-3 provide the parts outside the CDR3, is GAGVSQSPSNKVTEKGKDVELRCDPISGHTALYWYRQSLGQGLEFLIYFQGNSAPDKSGLPSDRFSAERTGGSVSTLTIQRTQQEDSAVYLCASSSFGGATDTQYFGPGTRLTVL.

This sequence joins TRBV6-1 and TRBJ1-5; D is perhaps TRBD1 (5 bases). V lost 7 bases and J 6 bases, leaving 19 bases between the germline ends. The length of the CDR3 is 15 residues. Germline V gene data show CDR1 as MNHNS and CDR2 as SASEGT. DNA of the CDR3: TGTGCCAGCATCCGATTGGGGGGTGCTAGTCAGCCCCAGCATTTT. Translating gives CASIRLGGASQPQHF.

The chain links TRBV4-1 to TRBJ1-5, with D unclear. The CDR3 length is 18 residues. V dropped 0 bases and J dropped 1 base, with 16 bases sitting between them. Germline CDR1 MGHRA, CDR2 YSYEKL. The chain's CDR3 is CASSQEAPAGGSNQPQHF. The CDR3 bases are TGCGCCAGCAGCCAAGAGGCCCCCGCCGGTGGAAGCAATCAGCCCCAGCATTTT.